Listed here is a single T cell receptor beta chain. The antigen is unknown. The source of the sample is a study of identical twins. This CDR3 has 15 amino acids. The V end lost 4 bases, the J end lost 5 bases, and 16 bases lay between the germline ends. Germline V CDR1 and CDR2: SGHRS, YFSETQ. MiXCR, applied by TCRdb to the 5' RACE reads, yields one record per CDR3 protein. The top ten hold about 0.27% of the sample, which has 1.5 million to 2 million distinct CDR3 sequences, under 35% seen once. Findings and caveats of the study: For out-of-frame alpha sequences shared by twins, low generation probability was in excess. In zero-insertion analyses, partial confounding could arise from invariant MAIT and iNKT cells.

The TCR was taken from a newborn girl in good health. The sequenced sample consisted of cord blood. The chain employs TRBV5-1 and TRBJ2-1; unclear D gene. The CDR3 reads CASSVSNTRNNEQFF. Here the CDR3 DNA reads TGCGCCAGCAGCGTTAGCAACACTCGGAACAATGAGCAGTTCTTC.